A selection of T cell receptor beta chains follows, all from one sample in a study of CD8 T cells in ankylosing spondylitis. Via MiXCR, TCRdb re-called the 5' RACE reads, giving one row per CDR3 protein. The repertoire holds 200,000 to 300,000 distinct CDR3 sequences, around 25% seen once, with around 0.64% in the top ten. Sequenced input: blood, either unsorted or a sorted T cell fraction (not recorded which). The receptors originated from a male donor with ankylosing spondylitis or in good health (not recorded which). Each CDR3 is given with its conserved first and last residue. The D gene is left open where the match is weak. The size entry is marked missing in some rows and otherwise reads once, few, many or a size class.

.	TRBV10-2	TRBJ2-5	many	CASTKGEMGVKETQYF	TGCGCCAGCACTAAAGGCGAGATGGGGGTTAAAGAGACCCAGTACTTC
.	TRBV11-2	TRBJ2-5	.	CASSPRGGGETQYF	TGTGCCAGCAGCCCGAGGGGGGGGGGAGAGACCCAGTACTTC
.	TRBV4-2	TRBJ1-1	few	CASSQEERVNTEAFF	TGTGCCAGCAGCCAAGAAGAACGGGTTAACACTGAAGCTTTCTTT
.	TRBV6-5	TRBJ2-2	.	CASSWSGTQNTGELFF	TGTGCCAGCAGTTGGTCCGGGACACAGAACACCGGGGAGCTGTTTTTT
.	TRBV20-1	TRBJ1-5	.	CSARETWDSNQPQHF	TGCAGTGCTAGAGAAACTTGGGACAGCAATCAGCCCCAGCATTTT
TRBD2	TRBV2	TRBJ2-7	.	CASSEGLGNYEQYF	TGTGCCAGCAGTGAGGGACTAGGGAATTACGAGCAGTACTTC
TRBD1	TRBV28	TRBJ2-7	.	CASSPHPQGDPEQYF	TGTGCCAGCAGTCCCCATCCCCAGGGGGACCCCGAGCAGTACTTC
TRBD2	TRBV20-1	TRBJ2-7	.	CSARRTSGVYEQYF	TGCAGTGCTAGGAGGACTAGCGGGGTATACGAGCAGTACTTC
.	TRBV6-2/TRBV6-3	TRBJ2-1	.	CASRDLNEQFF	TGTGCCAGCAGGGACCTCAATGAGCAGTTCTTC
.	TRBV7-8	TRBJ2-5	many	CASSLAGVQETQYF	TGTGCCAGCAGCTTAGCGGGGGTACAAGAGACCCAGTACTTC
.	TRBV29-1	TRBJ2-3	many	CSVGRDRRYTDTQYF	TGCAGCGTTGGACGAGACAGGAGATACACAGATACGCAGTATTTT
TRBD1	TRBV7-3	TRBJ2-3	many	CASSPQGARGTDTQYF	TGTGCCAGCAGCCCACAGGGGGCGCGGGGCACAGATACGCAGTATTTT
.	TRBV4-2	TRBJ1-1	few	CASSQVPGMNTEAFF	TGTGCCAGCAGCCAAGTCCCGGGGATGAACACTGAAGCTTTCTTT
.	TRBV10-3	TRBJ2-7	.	CAISEATSEQYF	TGTGCCATCAGTGAGGCGACTTCCGAGCAGTACTTC
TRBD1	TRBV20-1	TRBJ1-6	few	CSARSGQAVYNSPLHF	TGCAGTGCTAGATCGGGACAGGCTGTTTATAATTCACCCCTCCACTTT
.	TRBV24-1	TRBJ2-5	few	CATSVGGRETQYF	TGTGCCACCAGTGTTGGAGGAAGGGAGACCCAGTACTTC
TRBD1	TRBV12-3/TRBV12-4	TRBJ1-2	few	CASRSSGQGILYGYTF	TGTGCCAGCAGGTCCTCGGGACAGGGGATTCTCTATGGCTACACCTTC
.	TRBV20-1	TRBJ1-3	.	CSATTGLLGNTIYF	TGCAGTGCGACTACAGGTTTACTGGGAAACACCATATATTTT
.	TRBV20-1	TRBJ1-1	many	CSAREGSVNTEAFF	TGCAGTGCTAGAGAGGGCAGCGTGAACACTGAAGCTTTCTTT
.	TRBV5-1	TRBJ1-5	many	CASSLAGQRGQPQHF	TGCGCCAGCAGCTTGGCCGGGCAGAGGGGTCAGCCCCAGCATTTT
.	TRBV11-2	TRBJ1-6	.	CASSKPQGRSPLHF	TGTGCCAGCTCTAAGCCGCAGGGGAGGTCACCCCTCCACTTT
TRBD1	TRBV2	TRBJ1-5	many	CASKGQGFGNQPQHF	TGTGCCAGCAAGGGACAGGGTTTTGGCAATCAGCCCCAGCATTTT
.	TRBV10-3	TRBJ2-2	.	CAISESNRSRELFF	TGTGCCATCAGTGAGTCAAACAGGTCCCGGGAGCTGTTTTTT
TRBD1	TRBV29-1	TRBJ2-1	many	CSVEDRTGDNEQFF	TGCAGCGTTGAAGACCGGACAGGGGACAATGAGCAGTTCTTC
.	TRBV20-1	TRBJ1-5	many	CSAPSKGTYQPQHF	TGCAGTGCACCTAGTAAGGGGACCTATCAGCCCCAGCATTTT
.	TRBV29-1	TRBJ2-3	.	CSVGTGRTDTQYF	TGCAGCGTTGGAACAGGCCGCACAGATACGCAGTATTTT
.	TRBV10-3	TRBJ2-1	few	CAISEGQNNEQFF	TGTGCCATCAGTGAAGGTCAAAACAATGAGCAGTTCTTC
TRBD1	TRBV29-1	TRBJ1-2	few	CSAEGRGQGYGYTF	TGCAGCGCCGAGGGCAGGGGGCAAGGCTATGGCTACACCTTC
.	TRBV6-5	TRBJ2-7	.	CASSYSYRAYEQYF	TGTGCCAGCAGTTACTCGTACAGGGCCTACGAGCAGTACTTC
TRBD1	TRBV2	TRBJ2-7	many	CASGTGVYEQYF	TGTGCCAGCGGGACAGGGGTATACGAGCAGTACTTC
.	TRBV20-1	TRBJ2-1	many	CSARDGAEQQWEQFF	TGCAGTGCTAGAGATGGGGCGGAGCAACAGTGGGAGCAGTTCTTC
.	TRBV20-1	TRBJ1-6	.	CSARKHKADNSPLHF	TGCAGTGCTAGAAAACATAAAGCTGATAATTCACCCCTCCACTTT
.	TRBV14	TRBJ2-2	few	CASSQDLEQTGELFF	TGTGCCAGCAGCCAAGATCTGGAGCAAACCGGGGAGCTGTTTTTT
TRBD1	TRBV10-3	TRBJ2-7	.	CAISGRQGIPYEQYF	TGTGCCATCAGTGGTCGACAGGGAATACCCTACGAGCAGTACTTC
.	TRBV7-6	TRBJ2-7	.	CASSLIQGSVYEQYF	TGTGCCAGCAGCTTAATACAGGGCTCCGTCTACGAGCAGTACTTC
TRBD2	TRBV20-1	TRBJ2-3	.	CSASGDYTDTQYF	TGCAGTGCCAGCGGGGATTACACAGATACGCAGTATTTT
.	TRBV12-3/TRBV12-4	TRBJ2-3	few	CASSWGDASTDTQYF	TGTGCCAGCAGTTGGGGAGACGCAAGCACAGATACGCAGTATTTT
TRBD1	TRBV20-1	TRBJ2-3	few	CSATGTGSTDTQYF	TGCAGTGCTACAGGGACAGGGAGCACAGATACGCAGTATTTT
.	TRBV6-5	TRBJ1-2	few	CASSYGQPNYGYTF	TGTGCCAGCAGTTACGGGCAGCCCAACTATGGCTACACCTTC
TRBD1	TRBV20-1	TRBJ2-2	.	CSARPGTGGYGTGELFF	TGCAGTGCTAGGCCCGGGACAGGGGGCTACGGCACCGGGGAGCTGTTTTTT
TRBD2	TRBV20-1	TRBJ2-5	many	CSATRTGTKEETQYF	TGCAGTGCTACACGGACCGGGACTAAGGAAGAGACCCAGTACTTC
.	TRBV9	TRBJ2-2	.	CASSVGILTGELFF	TGTGCCAGCAGCGTAGGGATCCTCACCGGGGAGCTGTTTTTT
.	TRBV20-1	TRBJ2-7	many	CSANRGHEQYF	TGCAGTGCTAACCGGGGCCACGAGCAGTACTTC
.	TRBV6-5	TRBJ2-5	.	CASSYGGGRRRETQYF	TGTGCCAGCAGTTACGGCGGGGGCCGGAGACGGGAGACCCAGTACTTC
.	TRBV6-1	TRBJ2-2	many	CASSSSGGNTGELFF	TGTGCCAGCAGCTCTTCCGGGGGGAACACCGGGGAGCTGTTTTTT
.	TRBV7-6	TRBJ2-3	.	CASSLGKDTQYF	TGTGCCAGCAGCTTGGGAAAAGATACGCAGTATTTT